The clone carrying this T cell receptor beta chain was counted between two and nine times. Germline values: CDR1 SGHVS, CDR2 FNYEAQ. Losses at the gene ends were 5 bases for V and 8 bases for J; bases not matched to a gene: 11. The CDR3 totals 15 residues. In the original workflow: From reference gene primer amplification, estimates of nucleated cell counts were derived. Method: immunoSEQ multiplex PCR; TCRdb's copy keeps in-frame clones and lacks some. The DNA was the basis for D and trimming; V, J and clone size are from that table. The table lists about 100,000 clones, approximately 87% of them singletons. The data are from a study of blood T cell repertoires in COVID-19. On the study more broadly: Samples of COVID-19 (acute and convalescent) were obtained from the United States, Italy and Spain. T cells, B-cell-depleted T cells, or PBMCs supplied cDNA or gDNA.

This TCR was recovered from a human donor in a cohort sampled during active COVID-19. The gene calls are TRBV7-6 and TRBJ2-2, with 7 bases that match TRBD1. The material sequenced was peripheral blood. The CDR3 loop reads CASSAMRQGMGELFF. The CDR3 bases are TGTGCCAGCAGCGCCATGAGACAGGGAATGGGGGAGCTGTTTTTT.